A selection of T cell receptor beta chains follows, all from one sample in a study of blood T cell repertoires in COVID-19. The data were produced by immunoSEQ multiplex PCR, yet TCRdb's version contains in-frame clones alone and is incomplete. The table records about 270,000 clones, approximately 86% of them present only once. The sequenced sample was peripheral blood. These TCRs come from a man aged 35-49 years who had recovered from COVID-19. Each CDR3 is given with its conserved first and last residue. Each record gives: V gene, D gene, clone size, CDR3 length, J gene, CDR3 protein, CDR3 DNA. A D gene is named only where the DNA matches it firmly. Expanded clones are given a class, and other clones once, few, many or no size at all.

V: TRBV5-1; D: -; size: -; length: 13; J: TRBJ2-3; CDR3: CASRIGATDTQYF; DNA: TGCGCCAGCAGGATAGGGGCCACAGATACGCAGTATTTT
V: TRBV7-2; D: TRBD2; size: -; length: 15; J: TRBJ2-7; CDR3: CASSLEPSGIYEQYF; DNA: TGTGCCAGCAGCTTAGAGCCTAGCGGGATTTACGAGCAGTACTTC
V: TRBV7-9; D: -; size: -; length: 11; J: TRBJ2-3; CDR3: CASSPNGAQYF; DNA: TGTGCCAGCAGCCCCAACGGGGCGCAGTATTTT
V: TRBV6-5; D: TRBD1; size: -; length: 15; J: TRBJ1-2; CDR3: CASTSRDRYVYGYTF; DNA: TGTGCCAGCACATCCCGGGACAGATACGTCTATGGCTACACCTTC
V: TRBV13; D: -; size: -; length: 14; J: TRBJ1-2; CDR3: CASSQVSREYGYTF; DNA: TGTGCCAGCAGCCAGGTTAGTCGAGAATATGGCTACACCTTC
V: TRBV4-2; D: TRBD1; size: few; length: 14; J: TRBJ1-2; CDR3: CASSLRQGMDGYTF; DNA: TGTGCCAGCAGTTTGAGACAGGGAATGGATGGCTACACCTTC
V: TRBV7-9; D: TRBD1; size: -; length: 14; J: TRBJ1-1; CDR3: CASTLGQLNTEAFF; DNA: TGTGCCAGCACTCTGGGACAGCTGAACACTGAAGCTTTCTTT
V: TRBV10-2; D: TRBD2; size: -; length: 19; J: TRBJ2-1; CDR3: CASSEFGLAGGPLGNEQFF; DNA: TGCGCCAGCAGTGAGTTCGGACTAGCGGGGGGGCCGTTAGGCAATGAGCAGTTCTTC
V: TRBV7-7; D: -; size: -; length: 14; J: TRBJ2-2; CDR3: CASSAAYDTGELFF; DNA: TGTGCCAGCAGCGCCGCCTATGACACCGGGGAGCTGTTTTTT
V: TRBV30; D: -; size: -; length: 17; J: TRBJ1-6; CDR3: CAWSVPYRMGEESPLHF; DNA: TGTGCCTGGAGTGTACCTTATAGAATGGGAGAGGAGTCACCCCTCCACTTT
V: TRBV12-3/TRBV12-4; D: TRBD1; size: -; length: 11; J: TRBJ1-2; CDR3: CASTRTGGYTF; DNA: TGTGCCAGCACCCGGACAGGGGGGTACACCTTC
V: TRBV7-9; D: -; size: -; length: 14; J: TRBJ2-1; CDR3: CASSLEDSYNEQFF; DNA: TGTGCCAGCAGCTTAGAGGACAGCTACAATGAGCAGTTCTTC
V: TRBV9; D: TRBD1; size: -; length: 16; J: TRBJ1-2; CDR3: CASSAGTGHQNYGYTF; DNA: TGTGCCAGCAGCGCCGGGACAGGTCATCAAAACTATGGCTACACCTTC
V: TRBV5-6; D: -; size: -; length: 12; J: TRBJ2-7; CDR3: CASSSTRFEQYF; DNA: TGTGCCAGCAGCTCAACCAGGTTCGAGCAGTACTTC
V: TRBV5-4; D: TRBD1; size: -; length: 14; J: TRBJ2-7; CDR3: CASSTGQGFYEQYF; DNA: TGTGCCAGCAGCACTGGACAGGGTTTCTACGAGCAGTACTTC
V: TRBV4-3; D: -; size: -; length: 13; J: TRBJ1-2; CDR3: CASSQAQGLGYTF; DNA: TGCGCCAGCAGCCAAGCCCAGGGCCTTGGCTACACCTTC
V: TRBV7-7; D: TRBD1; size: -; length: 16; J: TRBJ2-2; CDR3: CASSSGQGRETGELFF; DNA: TGTGCCAGCAGCTCAGGACAGGGTCGGGAGACCGGGGAGCTGTTTTTT
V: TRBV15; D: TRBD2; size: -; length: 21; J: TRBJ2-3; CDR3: CATSRADLGGGPKSSTDTQYF; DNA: TGTGCCACCAGCAGAGCTGACTTGGGCGGGGGGCCAAAATCCTCCACAGATACGCAGTATTTT
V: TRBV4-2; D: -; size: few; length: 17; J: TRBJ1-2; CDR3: CASSQDKGQGINYGYTF; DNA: TGTGCCAGCAGCCAAGATAAGGGGCAGGGAATTAACTATGGCTACACCTTC
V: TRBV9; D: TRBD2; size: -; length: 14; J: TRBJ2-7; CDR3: CASSVSGGLTEQYF; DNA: TGTGCCAGCAGCGTAAGCGGGGGTCTCACCGAGCAGTACTTC
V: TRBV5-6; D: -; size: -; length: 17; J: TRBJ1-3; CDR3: CASSLLLASRSGNTIYF; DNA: TGTGCCAGCAGCTTGCTACTAGCCAGCCGCTCTGGAAACACCATATATTTT
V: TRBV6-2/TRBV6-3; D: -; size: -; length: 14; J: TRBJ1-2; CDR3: CASSPFDRIHGYTF; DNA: TGTGCCAGCAGCCCCTTCGACAGAATCCATGGCTACACCTTC